These 10 T cell receptor beta chains came from one sample sequenced in a study of blood T cell repertoires in COVID-19. The protocol was immunoSEQ multiplex PCR, while the TCRdb copy is restricted to in-frame clones and leaves out a portion. The sample consists of roughly 250,000 clones, around 83% of them appearing once. Specimen: peripheral blood. The source of these receptors is a woman in her sixties with active or convalescent COVID-19.

Notes on this clone: The germline gene is not matched at one end of the junction; a read error may be the cause. The chain has TRBV5-5 and TRBJ1-1, with 8 nucleotides matching TRBD1. This CDR3 contains 12 residues. Germline V gene sequence: CDR1 SGHKS, CDR2 YYEKEE (reference sequence). CDR3 protein: CASSTGQGGGIF. The CDR3 coding sequence is TGTGCCAGCAGCACCGGACAGGGTGGGGGAATATTT. The full variable domain, its missing parts supplied by reference TRBV5-5 and TRBJ1-1, is DAGVTQSPTHLIKTRGQQVTLRCSPISGHKSVSWYQQVLGQGPQFIFQYYEKEERGRGNFPDRFSARQFPNYSSELNVNALLLGDSALYLCASSTGQGGGIFGQGTRLTVV.

This clone was seen only a few times. In DNA, the CDR3 is TGTGCCAGCAGTACTACCTGGACAGGGGACACTGAAGCTTTCTTT. It specifies CASSTTWTGDTEAFF. J is TRBJ1-1 and V is TRBV27; TRBD1 matches at 9 bases. With V trimmed by 5 bases and J by 3 bases, 7 bases remained unmatched. The CDR3 is 15 residues long. Germline values: CDR1 MNHEY, CDR2 SMNVEV (reference sequence).

This clone occurred once. This sequence joins TRBV27 and TRBJ1-4, with TRBD1 matching 10 bases. The ends lost 3 bases at V and 8 bases at J; junction bases unmatched: 6. The germline V gene has CDR1 MNHEY and CDR2 SMNVEV (reference sequence). The CDR3 is 15 residues long. CDR3 DNA: TGTGCCAGCAGTTTCCAGACAGGGGGCAGGGAAAAACTGTTTTTT. Encoded protein: CASSFQTGGREKLFF.

The genes are TRBV5-6 and TRBJ1-6; 11 nucleotides line up with TRBD1. In germline, CDR1 is SGHDT, CDR2 YYEEEE. The CDR3 is made up of 17 amino acids. V shed 4 bases and J 6 bases; nucleotides not matched to a gene: 9. CDR3 sequence reads: CASSGKGTGGSNSPLHF. The CDR3 region has the DNA TGTGCCAGCAGCGGGAAAGGGACAGGGGGGAGTAATTCACCCCTCCACTTT.

The chain employs TRBV6-5 and TRBJ1-4; weak D call: TRBD1 (5 bases). Germline CDR1 is MNHEY and CDR2 is SVGAGI. The CDR3 consists of 16 residues. Trimming removed 2 bases from V and 3 bases from J, with 13 bases in between. The CDR3 protein is CASSYQGTWANEKLFF. The CDR3 DNA reads as TGTGCCAGCAGTTACCAGGGAACTTGGGCTAATGAAAAACTGTTTTTT.

CDR3 nucleotides: TGTGCCAGCAGCCCCAATCAGAAGAACACTGAAGCTTTCTTT. Protein sequence: CASSPNQKNTEAFF. This chain uses TRBV21-1 with TRBJ1-1; the D call TRBD1 from the table was never checked on the DNA. TRBV21-1 has pseudogene status. The CDR3 totals 14 residues.

V gene TRBV10-3 combines with J gene TRBJ1-2; D unclear. The ends were cut back, 3 bases at V and 3 bases at J, with 11 bases in the middle. This CDR3 spans 14 amino acids. Looked up from germline, CDR1 is ENHRY and CDR2 is SYGVKD. CDR3 protein: CAISDFNSDYGYTF. The CDR3 nucleotides are TGTGCCATCAGTGACTTCAACTCCGACTATGGCTACACCTTC.

V usage is TRBV5-5 and J usage is TRBJ2-1, with a possible D match to TRBD1 (6 bases). Germline CDR1 reads SGHKS; CDR2 reads YYEKEE (reference sequence). Trimming cost V 2 bases and J 3 bases, with 12 bases left between them. The CDR3 length is 15 residues. The CDR3 region is CASSFIGQNYNEQFF. The CDR3 DNA reads TGTGCCAGCAGCTTCATCGGACAGAACTACAATGAGCAGTTCTTC.

The chain has TRBV5-1 and TRBJ1-1; no reliable D call. V lost 4 bases and J 3 bases, leaving 13 bases between the germline ends. The CDR3 runs to 14 residues. Per the germline V gene, CDR1 is SGHRS and CDR2 is YFSETQ. The CDR3 region has the DNA TGCGCCAGCAGCCTTTCGACGGGTGACACTGAAGCTTTCTTT. Translating it yields CASSLSTGDTEAFF.

The chain carries TRBV5-1 and TRBJ2-7, with D possibly matching TRBD2 (5 bases). CDR1 is SGHRS, CDR2 YFSETQ, per germline. V was shortened by 4 bases and J by 3 bases, with 17 bases between the two germline ends. The CDR3 sequence is 15 residues long. CDR3 sequence reads: CASSIDVASFYEQYF. In DNA, the CDR3 is TGCGCCAGCAGCATTGACGTAGCGTCCTTCTACGAGCAGTACTTC.